The 21 T cell receptor beta chains below all came from one sample that was sequenced in a study of T cell repertoires in cytomegalovirus infection. TCRdb fed the reads into MiXCR, producing one record per CDR3 protein. This repertoire shows 570,000 or so distinct CDR3 sequences, almost 40% found once; its top ten account for around 48%. These TCRs' antigens remain unknown. The sequenced sample was cultured PBMCs, obtained from culture after CMV antigen stimulation. The receptors were gathered from a human donor in good health (CMV status not recorded). Some clones in this sample may be carry-over from other donors' samples.

For the CDR3, the DNA is TGTGCCAGCAGTTCCGGGACTAGCTTCAATGAGCAGTTCTTC. This sequence encodes CASSSGTSFNEQFF. The rearrangement uses TRBV5-4 and TRBJ2-1; 9 bases align to TRBD2. CDR1 is SGHNT and CDR2 is YYREEE in the germline V gene (reference sequence). With 5 bases clipped from V and 6 bases from J, the junction kept 6 bases outside the gene matches. This CDR3 comprises 14 residues.

The V call is TRBV14, the J call TRBJ2-3; D is unresolved. Trimming stripped 4 bases from V and 0 bases from J, with 14 bases between. The CDR3 is 16 amino acids. Germline V lookup: CDR1 SGHDN, CDR2 FVKESK. The CDR3 sequence: CASSPKVYRSTDTQYF. The CDR3 DNA is TGTGCCAGCAGCCCAAAAGTATATCGTAGCACAGATACGCAGTATTTT.

This clonotype was picked up one time. This chain connects TRBV12-3 or TRBV12-4 to TRBJ2-1; unclear D gene. The CDR3 sequence is 12 residues long. V shed 6 bases and J shed 10 bases, with 13 bases lying between them. CDR3 coding DNA: TGTGCCAGCAGCTCGACATATGTCGAGCAGTTCTTC. It is translated as CASSSTYVEQFF.

CDR3 sequence (DNA): TGTGCCAGCAGCTCGGGACTAGCGGGAAGCAATGAGCAGTTCTTC. Residues: CASSSGLAGSNEQFF. This sequence joins TRBV7-7 and TRBJ2-1; the match to TRBD2 covers 13 bases. Germline CDR1 SSHAT, CDR2 FNYEAQ (reference sequence). The V and J ends lost 4 bases and 6 bases, in that order; junction bases with no gene match: 3. CDR3 length equals 15 residues.

The rearrangement links TRBV6-1 to TRBJ1-2; D is possibly TRBD1 (5 bases). The germline V gene has CDR1 MNHNS and CDR2 SASEGT. V lost 5 bases and J 8 bases, leaving 15 bases between the germline ends. The CDR3 extends over 13 amino acids. CDR3 DNA sequence: TGTGCCAGCAGTCCGCAGGGTGGCCGGGGCTACACCTTC. Protein product: CASSPQGGRGYTF.

This clonotype was observed a few times. This rearrangement joins TRBV11-2 to TRBJ2-6; 8 bases fit TRBD2. The germline V gene has CDR1 SGHAT and CDR2 FQNNGV. The CDR3 has 18 amino acids. The J segment lost 0 bases and the V segment lost 5 bases, leaving 9 bases of the junction unmatched. The CDR3 coding sequence is TGTGCCAGCAGCGCGACAAGCGGGGGTCTCTCTGGGGCCAACGTCCTGACTTTC. Translated, it gives CASSATSGGLSGANVLTF.

The chain recombines TRBV4-1 with TRBJ2-4; D is uncertain. Germline CDR1 is MGHRA and CDR2 is YSYEKL. This CDR3 has 18 amino acids. Trimming pared 1 base from V and 0 bases from J, leaving 16 bases between. This CDR3 is CASSQAWFLTLAKNIQYF. The CDR3 bases are TGCGCCAGCAGCCAAGCATGGTTCTTAACTCTAGCCAAAAACATTCAGTACTTC.

This clonotype was counted a few times. The chain joins TRBV4-2 to TRBJ2-1, with 9 bases aligning to TRBD2. The CDR3 has 16 amino acids. CDR1 is LGHNA and CDR2 is YNFKEQ in the germline V gene. Trimming removed 1 base from V and 0 bases from J; junction bases left unmatched: 1. CDR3 amino acids: CASSQGLADSYNEQFF. DNA for the CDR3: TGTGCCAGCAGCCAAGGACTAGCGGACTCCTACAATGAGCAGTTCTTC.

This clonotype was counted only a few times. V gene TRBV7-2 combines with J gene TRBJ1-5; 10 nucleotides align to TRBD1. The V segment lost 3 bases and the J segment 7 bases; nucleotides outside the gene matches: 3. Germline assignment: CDR1 SGHTA and CDR2 FQGNSA. The CDR3 loop spans 14 amino acids. The CDR3 bases are TGTGCCAGCAGCTTCCGGACAGGGGGGCAGCCCCAGCATTTT. Protein sequence: CASSFRTGGQPQHF.

This clonotype was picked up a small number of times. The chain couples TRBV2 to TRBJ2-4; D is uncertain. The V end lost 4 bases, the J end lost 5 bases, and 12 bases lay between the germline ends. The germline CDR1 and CDR2 sequences are SNHLY and FYNNEI. This CDR3 region has 14 residues. The CDR3 here is CASSAAGVENIQYF. DNA for the CDR3: TGTGCCAGCAGTGCGGCAGGCGTAGAAAACATTCAGTACTTC.

This chain links TRBV7-2 with TRBJ2-1, with a tentative D call TRBD1 (5 bases). The V and J ends lost 3 bases and 6 bases respectively, with 15 bases between them. Germline CDR1 reads SGHTA; CDR2 reads FQGNSA. The CDR3 has 15 residues. The CDR3 DNA follows: TGTGCCAGCAGCTTCAGGGCCGGGTCGGTCAATGAGCAGTTCTTC. It specifies CASSFRAGSVNEQFF.

The chain employs TRBV6-2 or TRBV6-3 and TRBJ2-3; D may be TRBD2 (5 bases). Germline V CDR1 and CDR2: MNHEY, SVGEGT. This CDR3 is 14 amino acids long. Trimming shortened V by 2 bases and J by 2 bases, and 8 bases separated the two germline ends. CDR3 in amino acids: CASSYRLITDTQYF. As DNA, the CDR3 is TGTGCCAGCAGTTACAGACTAATCACAGATACGCAGTATTTT.

The J gene is TRBJ2-1, the V gene TRBV4-1; tentatively, D is TRBD2 (6 bases). The germline V gene has CDR1 MGHRA and CDR2 YSYEKL. V was trimmed by 1 base and J by 8 bases, leaving 18 bases between them. The CDR3 is made up of 16 amino acids. The CDR3 bases are TGCGCCAGCAGCCAAGTTCCTACTAGCAGCGGGTATGAGCAGTTCTTC. Translation gives CASSQVPTSSGYEQFF.

This clonotype was seen a few times. This chain uses TRBV11-2 with TRBJ2-6; D is ambiguous. The CDR3 totals 17 residues. Germline CDR1 and CDR2: SGHAT and FQNNGV. Between the trimmed V and J ends, which lost 0 bases and 3 bases, there was a span of 12 bases. CDR3 sequence reads: CASSLDPRADGANVLTF. CDR3 nucleotides: TGTGCCAGCAGCTTAGACCCCCGGGCGGATGGGGCCAACGTCCTGACTTTC.

This clonotype was seen repeatedly, ten times or more. The chain couples TRBV7-2 to TRBJ2-3; 11 bases align to TRBD2. This CDR3 has 18 residues. Looked up from germline, CDR1 is SGHTA and CDR2 is FQGNSA. With V trimmed by 2 bases and J by 0 bases, 7 bases remained unmatched. CDR3: CASSLRVLAGGSTDTQYF. The CDR3 DNA sequence: TGTGCCAGCAGCTTAAGGGTCCTAGCGGGAGGTAGCACAGATACGCAGTATTTT.

The chain employs TRBV6-8 and TRBJ2-5; a weak D match, TRBD2 (5 bases). V lost 2 bases and J 2 bases, leaving 9 bases between the germline ends. The CDR3 loop spans 14 amino acids. Germline values: CDR1 MNHGY, CDR2 SAAAGT. As DNA, the CDR3 is TGTGCCAGCAGTTACCGAGGGATACAAGAGACCCAGTACTTC. This gives the protein CASSYRGIQETQYF.

V is TRBV10-3 and J is TRBJ1-5; D remains unclear. The CDR3 covers 15 residues. Germline V gives CDR1 ENHRY, CDR2 SYGVKD. Deletions cut 3 bases from V and 1 base from J, with 10 bases between. CDR3 coding DNA: TGTGCCATCAGTGATAGACGGATAAGCAATCAGCCCCAGCATTTT. Protein: CAISDRRISNQPQHF.

J is TRBJ2-7 and V is TRBV28, with D possibly called TRBD1 or TRBD2 (5 bases each). V was trimmed by 7 bases and J by 7 bases, leaving 14 bases between them. The CDR3 contains 12 residues. Germline loops: CDR1 MDHEN, CDR2 SYDVKM. In DNA form, the CDR3 reads TGTGCCAGCATGGGACGACTGGGGGAGCAGTACTTC. Translation: CASMGRLGEQYF.

This clonotype has a handful of counts. J is TRBJ2-7 and V is TRBV7-9; no firm D call. The V end was cut by 5 bases, the J end by 5 bases, with 13 bases between. This CDR3 has 13 amino acids. The germline gives CDR1 SEHNR, CDR2 FQNEAQ (reference sequence). CDR3 in amino acids: CASSSLTVHEQYF. The CDR3 region has the DNA TGTGCCAGCAGCAGCCTTACAGTCCACGAGCAGTACTTC.

V gene TRBV6-1 combines with J gene TRBJ2-3, with TRBD2 matching 8 bases. The CDR3 is 15 amino acids. Trimming removed 2 bases from V and 9 bases from J; junction bases left unmatched: 10. Germline V gene sequence: CDR1 MNHNS, CDR2 SASEGT. The CDR3 sequence: CASSERAGGPGTQYF. Written as DNA, the CDR3 is TGTGCCAGCAGTGAACGGGCGGGGGGCCCGGGAACGCAGTATTTT.

The chain joins TRBV6-1 to TRBJ2-1; 10 bases fit TRBD2. The CDR3 is made up of 13 amino acids. J was trimmed by 6 bases and V by 9 bases; bases with no gene match: 5. Germline-derived CDR1 and CDR2 are MNHNS and SASEGT. The CDR3 DNA is TGTGCCAGTACTAGCGGGACCGTCAATGAGCAGTTCTTC. It encodes CASTSGTVNEQFF.